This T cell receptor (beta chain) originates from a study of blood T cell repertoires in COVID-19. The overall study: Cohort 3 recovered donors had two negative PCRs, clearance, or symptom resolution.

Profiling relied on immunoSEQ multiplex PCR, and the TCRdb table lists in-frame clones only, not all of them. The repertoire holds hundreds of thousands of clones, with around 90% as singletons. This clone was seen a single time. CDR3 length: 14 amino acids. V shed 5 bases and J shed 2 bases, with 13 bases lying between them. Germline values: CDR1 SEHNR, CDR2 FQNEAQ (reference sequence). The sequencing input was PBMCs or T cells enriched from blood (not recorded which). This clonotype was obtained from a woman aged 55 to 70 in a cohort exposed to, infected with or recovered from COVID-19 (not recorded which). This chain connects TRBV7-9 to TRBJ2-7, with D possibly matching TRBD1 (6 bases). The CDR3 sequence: CASSHRETPYEQYF. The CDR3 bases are TGTGCCAGCAGCCACAGGGAAACCCCCTACGAGCAGTACTTC.